The 30 T cell receptor beta chains below all came from one sample that was sequenced in a study of blood T cells in healthy people across ages. A J-beta primer mix and a sample-barcoded 5' primer were used in a second PCR of about 7 to 12 cycles. TCRdb fed the 5' RACE reads into MiXCR, producing one record per CDR3 protein. Of 650,000 to 1,000,000 distinct CDR3 sequences in the sample, about 36% are singletons; the top ten hold 10% to 15%. Sequencing used blood. These TCRs come from a man between 18 and 35 years old in good health.

This CDR3 is CASSLPKDIAGGRKYTGELFF. CDR3 DNA: TGTGCCAGCAGCCTCCCAAAGGACATAGCGGGGGGCCGAAAATACACCGGGGAGCTGTTTTTT. This chain connects TRBV21-1 to TRBJ2-2; TRBD2 is taken as the D call from the table, unchecked against the DNA. TRBV21-1 constitutes a pseudogene. The CDR3 is 21 residues long.

This clonotype has a count of ten or more. V and J are TRBV6-5 and TRBJ2-5; 7 nucleotides align to TRBD2. CDR3 length: 15 amino acids. The V and J ends lost 5 bases and 2 bases, in that order; junction bases with no gene match: 8. Germline CDR1 reads MNHEY; CDR2 reads SVGAGI. The CDR3 is CASSPSGGIQETQYF. The CDR3 nucleotides are TGTGCCAGCAGTCCTAGCGGTGGGATTCAAGAGACCCAGTACTTC.

The chain recombines TRBV12-3 or TRBV12-4 with TRBJ2-5; 11 nucleotides align to TRBD2. The CDR3 length is 16 residues. The V gene end was trimmed by 8 bases and the J gene end by 1 base; junction bases not matched to a gene: 9. The CDR3 nucleotides read TGTGCCAGCGGGGGAGGGACTAGCGGCCTCCAAGAGACCCAGTACTTC. Protein sequence: CASGGGTSGLQETQYF.

This clonotype was seen more than once but under ten times. V gene TRBV20-1 combines with J gene TRBJ2-1, with TRBD1 matching 8 bases. The J segment lost 2 bases and the V segment lost 6 bases, leaving 9 bases of the junction unmatched. This CDR3 has 15 residues. CDR1 and CDR2 (germline): DFQATT, SNEGSKA (reference sequence). The CDR3 DNA sequence: TGCAGTGCCCCCGACAGGGGTGGTCCCTACAATGAGCAGTTCTTC. Translated, it gives CSAPDRGGPYNEQFF.

V usage is TRBV27 and J usage is TRBJ1-2, with D maybe TRBD1 (5 bases). CDR3 size: 17 residues. V lost 2 bases, J lost 4 bases, and 20 bases lay in between. The germline CDR1 and CDR2 sequences are MNHEY and SMNVEV (reference sequence). The CDR3 coding sequence is TGTGCCAGCAGTTTAGTCGGGGCAAGTGGAGGCCCCTATGGCTACACCTTC. It is translated as CASSLVGASGGPYGYTF.

CDR3 sequence: CASSTGKLFF. The CDR3 nucleotides read TGTGCCAGTAGTACCGGGAAACTGTTTTTT. The rearrangement links TRBV12-3 or TRBV12-4 to TRBJ1-4; D unclear. The V end lost 9 bases, the J end lost 11 bases, and 10 bases lay between the germline ends. This CDR3 is built from 10 residues.

As for this clonotype: The final CDR3 position lacks the conserved phenylalanine or tryptophan, pointing to a likely read error. It is unclear where the CDR3 begins or ends on the DNA, so no DNA is shown, and the CDR3 is as TCRdb lists it. The CDR3 spells CASIKWNTL. The genes are TRBV23-1 and TRBJ1-2. TRBV23-1 is given ORF status, its function remaining uncertain. The CDR3 sequence runs 9 residues, both termini included.

In this sample, this clonotype turned up a few times. The chain has TRBV12-3 or TRBV12-4 and TRBJ1-1; D is ambiguous. V shed 2 bases and J shed 7 bases, with 8 bases lying between them. CDR3 size: 12 residues. The CDR3 nucleotides read TGTGCCAGCAGTTTAAGGCACTTTGAAGCTTTCTTT. This codes for CASSLRHFEAFF.

This clonotype was observed a handful of times. The J gene is TRBJ2-5, the V gene TRBV20-1; the match to TRBD1 covers 10 bases. V shed 5 bases, J shed 1 base, and the junction held 10 bases outside the gene matches. Germline V gene sequence: CDR1 DFQATT, CDR2 SNEGSKA (reference sequence). The length of the CDR3 is 16 residues. The CDR3 DNA sequence: TGCAGTGCTCGAGCCCGGACAGGGGGGATCCAAGAGACCCAGTACTTC. This translates into CSARARTGGIQETQYF.

The chain carries TRBV5-1 and TRBJ1-2; D is uncertain. Trimming removed 2 bases from V and 0 bases from J, with 14 bases in between. Germline V lookup: CDR1 SGHRS, CDR2 YFSETQ. The CDR3 contains 16 residues. The CDR3 region has the DNA TGCGCCAGCAGCTTTCTGGTTCGTGGGACTAACTATGGCTACACCTTC. Amino acids: CASSFLVRGTNYGYTF.

This clonotype was detected a few times. The chain joins TRBV27 to TRBJ2-2, with 12 bases that match TRBD2. The CDR3 is 19 amino acids. V was clipped by 1 base and J by 3 bases; unmatched bases: 9. Germline assignment: CDR1 MNHEY and CDR2 SMNVEV (reference sequence). This CDR3 is CASSLWASGGAVHTGELFF. The DNA of the CDR3 is TGTGCCAGCAGTTTATGGGCTAGCGGGGGGGCTGTCCACACCGGGGAGCTGTTTTTT.

This clonotype was counted between two and nine times. The V and J genes are TRBV2 and TRBJ1-2; the match to TRBD1 covers 7 bases. The CDR3 totals 15 residues. CDR1 SNHLY and CDR2 FYNNEI come from the germline V gene. Germline trimming cut 7 bases from V and 0 bases from J; bases unmatched to any gene: 8. CDR3 protein: CASTQDRAPNYGYTF. The DNA for the CDR3 is TGTGCCAGCACCCAAGACAGGGCGCCTAACTATGGCTACACCTTC.

V gene TRBV9 combines with J gene TRBJ2-2, with D maybe TRBD1 (6 bases). V was pared by 0 bases and J by 0 bases, with 12 bases between. This CDR3 has 17 amino acids. Germline V gene sequence: CDR1 SGDLS, CDR2 YYNGEE. CDR3 in DNA: TGTGCCAGCAGCGTAGCCGGACAGCCAGCGAACACCGGGGAGCTGTTTTTT. Amino acids: CASSVAGQPANTGELFF.

This clonotype was seen many times. The CDR3 protein is CASSLAAGDNYGYTF. CDR3 coding DNA: TGTGCCAGCAGCTTAGCGGCGGGAGATAACTATGGCTACACCTTC. The genes are TRBV7-9 and TRBJ1-2; no clear D gene. The CDR3 extends over 15 amino acids. Germline lookup yields CDR1 SEHNR and CDR2 FQNEAQ (reference sequence). V lost 0 bases and J lost 1, with 9 bases in between.

This chain links TRBV4-3 with TRBJ2-7; D tentatively fits TRBD1 or TRBD2 (5 bases each). Germline V gene sequence: CDR1 LGHNA, CDR2 YSLEER. V dropped 4 bases and J dropped 4 bases, with 17 bases sitting between them. This CDR3 contains 15 residues. The CDR3 loop reads CASSLTRGASYEQYF. The CDR3 bases are TGCGCCAGCAGCCTAACAAGAGGGGCTTCTTACGAGCAGTACTTC.

The chain joins TRBV20-1 to TRBJ1-5; TRBD1 aligns across 8 bases. The CDR3 has 13 amino acids. Germline CDR1 and CDR2: DFQATT and SNEGSKA (reference sequence). Trimming at V came to 5 bases and at J to 6 bases, leaving 6 bases not matched to a gene. DNA for the CDR3: TGCAGTGCTGCACCAGGGGGCACTCAGCCCCAGCATTTT. Translating gives CSAAPGGTQPQHF.

This clonotype was seen at least ten times. The chain joins TRBV7-2 to TRBJ2-7; D is perhaps TRBD1 or TRBD2 (5 bases each). The germline V gene encodes CDR1 SGHTA and CDR2 FQGNSA. The CDR3 is made up of 13 amino acids. The V end was cut by 2 bases, the J end by 4 bases, with 9 bases between. In DNA form, the CDR3 reads TGTGCCAGCAGCTTATCGGGACGGTACGAGCAGTACTTC. It specifies CASSLSGRYEQYF. Based on the CDR3 plus reference TRBV7-2 and TRBJ2-7, the full variable domain is GAGVSQSPSNKVTEKGKDVELRCDPISGHTALYWYRQSLGQGLEFLIYFQGNSAPDKSGLPSDRFSAERTGGSVSTLTIQRTQQEDSAVYLCASSLSGRYEQYFGPGTRLTVT.

With respect to this clonotype: At one boundary the junction diverges from the germline segment, which might be a read error. CDR3 in DNA: TGCGGTGCCAGAGGGACAGGGGGGAACAATGAGCAGTTCTTC. This encodes CGARGTGGNNEQFF. The genes are TRBV20-1 and TRBJ2-1, with TRBD1 matching 11 bases. The germline CDR1 and CDR2 sequences are DFQATT and SNEGSKA (reference sequence). This CDR3 contains 14 residues.

The sample holds a few counts of this clonotype. The J gene is TRBJ2-1, the V gene TRBV4-2, with 7 bases fitting TRBD2. This CDR3 has 16 amino acids. In germline, CDR1 is LGHNA, CDR2 YNFKEQ. The V gene end was trimmed by 0 bases and the J gene end by 4 bases; junction bases not matched to a gene: 6. The CDR3: CASSQDLLARYNEQFF. The DNA of the CDR3 is TGTGCCAGCAGCCAAGATCTACTAGCGAGATACAATGAGCAGTTCTTC.

In nucleotides, the CDR3 is TGTGCCAGCAGCTCGGGACAGGCTTTCTCTGGGGCCAACGTCCTGACTTTC. Translation gives CASSSGQAFSGANVLTF. V gene TRBV7-9 combines with J gene TRBJ2-6; 8 nucleotides agree with TRBD1. CDR3 length equals 17 residues. Germline assignment: CDR1 SEHNR and CDR2 FQNEAQ (reference sequence). Trimming at V came to 4 bases and at J to 0 bases, leaving 5 bases not matched to a gene.

The chain combines TRBV7-2 with TRBJ2-3, with TRBD2 matching 7 bases. J lost 6 bases, V lost 3 bases, and 12 bases had no gene match. The CDR3 spans 16 residues. CDR1 and CDR2 from the germline V gene are SGHTA and FQGNSA. The CDR3 sequence is CASSFPGGAGEDTQYF. In DNA, the CDR3 is TGTGCCAGCAGCTTCCCCGGAGGGGCGGGAGAGGATACGCAGTATTTT.

This clonotype was found many times. The rearrangement links TRBV12-3 or TRBV12-4 to TRBJ2-3; 9 bases are a match to TRBD1. This CDR3 is built from 14 residues. Trimming cost V 6 bases and J 3 bases; bases outside gene matches: 4. The CDR3 DNA is TGTGCCAGCAGCGCGACAGGGGGAACAGATACGCAGTATTTT. This translates into CASSATGGTDTQYF.

Note on this clonotype: A clone one base away is much larger, so this may be a read error. The CDR3, as DNA: TGCGCCAGCAGCCAAGATCGGGGACACGGTTTAAATGAGCAGTACTTC. Residues: CASSQDRGHGLNEQYF. The chain has TRBV4-3 and TRBJ2-7; D is perhaps TRBD1 (6 bases). The CDR3 is made up of 16 amino acids. CDR1 is LGHNA, CDR2 YSLEER, per germline. V lost 0 bases to trimming and J lost 7 bases, with 19 bases between them.

This clonotype was detected a few times. V gene TRBV7-3 combines with J gene TRBJ2-3; a possible D gene is TRBD2 (5 bases). CDR3 length equals 14 residues. Germline V gives CDR1 SGHTA, CDR2 FQGTGA. Trimming removed 2 bases from V and 2 bases from J, with 8 bases in between. The CDR3 region has the DNA TGTGCCAGCAGCTTACCCGGGGTCACAGATACGCAGTATTTT. Amino acid sequence: CASSLPGVTDTQYF.

The count of this clonotype is one. This may come from a read error, since a much larger clone is one base off. J is TRBJ2-1 and V is TRBV4-3, with D perhaps TRBD1 (6 bases). The CDR3 is made up of 17 amino acids. The germline gives CDR1 LGHNA, CDR2 YSLEER. The DNA for the CDR3 is TGCGCCAGCGGCCAAAGGGGAACAGGGATTATCTACAATGAGCAGTTCTTC. Translation: CASGQRGTGIIYNEQFF.

The chain employs TRBV5-8 and TRBJ1-1; the match to TRBD1 covers 7 bases. Germline CDR1 and CDR2: SGHTS and YDEGEE. The CDR3 length is 14 residues. The V gene end was trimmed by 4 bases and the J gene end by 7 bases; junction bases not matched to a gene: 10. CDR3 region: CASSRRGQFFEAFF. DNA for the CDR3: TGTGCCAGCAGCCGAAGGGGACAGTTTTTTGAAGCTTTCTTT.

The rearrangement uses TRBV20-1 and TRBJ2-5, with no clear D. The V and J ends lost 3 bases and 2 bases respectively, with 7 bases between them. There are 12 residues in the CDR3. Per the germline V gene, CDR1 is DFQATT and CDR2 is SNEGSKA (reference sequence). CDR3 sequence: CSASRIQETQYF. The CDR3, as DNA: TGCAGTGCTAGTCGGATTCAAGAGACCCAGTACTTC.

This clonotype has just a few counts. The chain links TRBV11-1 to TRBJ2-7; D is undetermined. The germline V and J ends were trimmed by 1 base and 2 bases, with 12 bases remaining between them. Germline lookup yields CDR1 SGHAT and CDR2 FQDESV (reference sequence). The CDR3 loop spans 15 amino acids. The CDR3 here is CASSLEGNLPYEQYF. CDR3 DNA: TGTGCCAGCAGCTTAGAGGGCAACCTCCCCTACGAGCAGTACTTC.

About this clonotype: One end of the junction is discordant with germline, which a read error may explain. The rearrangement links TRBV12-3 or TRBV12-4 to TRBJ2-3; 10 nucleotides align to TRBD1. This CDR3 has 16 residues. In DNA form, the CDR3 reads TGTGCCAGCAGGGAGGGACAGGGGATCGGAGCAGATGCGCAGTATTTC. This codes for CASREGQGIGADAQYF.

The chain uses TRBV20-1 and TRBJ2-5; 11 bases are a match to TRBD2. The CDR3 length is 16 residues. Germline V gene lookup returns CDR1 DFQATT and CDR2 SNEGSKA (reference sequence). V lost 4 bases, J lost 11 bases, and 18 bases stayed unmatched. The CDR3 reads CSANIAGGPAYNEQYF. The DNA for the CDR3 is TGCAGTGCTAATATAGCGGGGGGGCCGGCGTACAATGAGCAGTACTTC.